This T cell receptor beta chain was sequenced in a study of blood T cell repertoires in COVID-19. Background on the study: The United States, Italy and Spain were the sources of the acute and convalescent COVID-19 samples.

This clone was recorded once. TCRdb's table, derived via immunoSEQ multiplex PCR, lists solely in-frame clones and lacks some. The table lists 100,000 to 150,000 clones, approximately 88% of them singletons, with 17% in the top ten. Germline loops: CDR1 KGHSH, CDR2 LQKENI. Trimming removed 3 bases from V and 4 bases from J, with 9 bases in between. The CDR3 spans 14 residues. Sequencing was carried out using peripheral blood. This TCR derives from a woman aged 80 or over with acute or convalescent COVID-19. The chain uses TRBV18 and TRBJ1-4; no definite D call. CDR3 sequence reads: CASSPRQSNEKLFF. In DNA form, the CDR3 reads TGTGCCAGCTCACCCAGGCAGAGTAATGAAAAACTGTTTTTT.